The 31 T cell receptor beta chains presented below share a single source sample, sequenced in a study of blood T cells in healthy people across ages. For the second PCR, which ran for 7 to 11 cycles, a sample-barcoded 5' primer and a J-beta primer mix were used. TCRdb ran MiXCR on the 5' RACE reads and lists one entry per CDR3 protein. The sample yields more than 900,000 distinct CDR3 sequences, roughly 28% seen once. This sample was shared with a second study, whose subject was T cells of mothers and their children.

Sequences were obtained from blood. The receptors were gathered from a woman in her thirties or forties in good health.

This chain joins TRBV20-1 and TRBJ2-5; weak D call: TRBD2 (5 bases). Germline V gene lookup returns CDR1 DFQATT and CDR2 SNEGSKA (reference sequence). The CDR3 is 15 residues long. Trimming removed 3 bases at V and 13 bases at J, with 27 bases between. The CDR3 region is CSAREATRSLNERYF. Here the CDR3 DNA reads TGCAGTGCTAGGGAGGCCACACGGTCTCTCAATGAGCGGTACTTC.

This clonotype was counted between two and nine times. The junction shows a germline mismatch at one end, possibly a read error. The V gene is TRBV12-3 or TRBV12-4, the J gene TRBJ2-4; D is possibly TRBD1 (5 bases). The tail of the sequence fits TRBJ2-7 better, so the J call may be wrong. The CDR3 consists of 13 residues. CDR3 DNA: TGTGTCAGCAGCCCAGACAGAGCCTACGAGCAGTACTTC. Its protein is CVSSPDRAYEQYF.

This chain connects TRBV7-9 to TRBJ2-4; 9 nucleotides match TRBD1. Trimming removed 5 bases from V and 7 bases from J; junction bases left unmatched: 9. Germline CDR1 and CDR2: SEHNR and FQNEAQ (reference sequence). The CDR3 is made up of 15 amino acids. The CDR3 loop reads CASSPVGTGWNIQYF. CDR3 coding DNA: TGTGCCAGCAGCCCCGTGGGGACAGGGTGGAACATTCAGTACTTC.

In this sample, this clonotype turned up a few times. The CDR3 nucleotides are TGCAGCGTTGAGAGGGGGACAGAAGGAAAAGCTTTCTTT. Protein: CSVERGTEGKAFF. The V gene is TRBV29-1, the J gene TRBJ1-1; TRBD1 matches 7 bases. The V gene's germline CDR1 is SQVTM and CDR2 ANQGSEA. CDR3 size: 13 residues. V was pared by 3 bases and J by 9 bases, with 10 bases of the junction left unmatched.

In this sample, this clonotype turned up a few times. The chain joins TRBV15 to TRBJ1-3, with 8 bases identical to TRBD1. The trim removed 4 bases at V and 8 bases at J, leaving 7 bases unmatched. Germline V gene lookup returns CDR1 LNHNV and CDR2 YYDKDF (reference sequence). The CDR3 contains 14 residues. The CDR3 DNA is TGTGCCACCAGCACCCGACAGGGGCAGGACACCATATATTTT. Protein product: CATSTRQGQDTIYF.

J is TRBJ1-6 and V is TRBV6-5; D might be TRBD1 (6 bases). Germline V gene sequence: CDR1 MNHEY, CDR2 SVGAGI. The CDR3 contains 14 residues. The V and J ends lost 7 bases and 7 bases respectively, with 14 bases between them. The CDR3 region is CASISAGANSPLHF. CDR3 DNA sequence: TGTGCCAGCATTAGCGCAGGGGCAAATTCACCCCTCCACTTT.

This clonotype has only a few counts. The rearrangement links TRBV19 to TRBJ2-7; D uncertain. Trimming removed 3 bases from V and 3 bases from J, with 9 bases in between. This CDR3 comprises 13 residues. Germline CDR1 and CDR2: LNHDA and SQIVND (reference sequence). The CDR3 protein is CASSISRNYEQYF. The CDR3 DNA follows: TGTGCCAGTAGTATTTCCCGAAACTACGAGCAGTACTTC.

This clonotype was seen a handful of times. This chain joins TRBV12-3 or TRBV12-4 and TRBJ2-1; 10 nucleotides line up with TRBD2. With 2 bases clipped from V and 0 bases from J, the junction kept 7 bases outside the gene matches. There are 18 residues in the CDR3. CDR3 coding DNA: TGTGCCAGCAGTTTACTAGCGGGGGAACCCCTCTCCTACAATGAGCAGTTCTTC. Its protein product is CASSLLAGEPLSYNEQFF.

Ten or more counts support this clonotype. CDR3 loop: CASSLTGLAEQYF. As DNA, the CDR3 is TGTGCCAGCAGCTTAACGGGACTAGCCGAGCAGTACTTC. The rearrangement uses TRBV7-2 and TRBJ2-7; 9 nucleotides match TRBD2. The junction had 2 bases not matched to a gene; V was cut back by 2 bases and J by 6 bases. Per germline, CDR1 SGHTA and CDR2 FQGNSA. This CDR3 region has 13 residues.

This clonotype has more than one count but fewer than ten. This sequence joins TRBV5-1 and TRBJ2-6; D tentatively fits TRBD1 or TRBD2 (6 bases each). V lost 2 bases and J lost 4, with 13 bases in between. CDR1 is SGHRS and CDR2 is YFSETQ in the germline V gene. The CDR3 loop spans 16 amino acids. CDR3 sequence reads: CASSFRGLEGANVLTF. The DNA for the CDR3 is TGCGCCAGCAGCTTCAGGGGACTGGAGGGGGCCAACGTCCTGACTTTC.

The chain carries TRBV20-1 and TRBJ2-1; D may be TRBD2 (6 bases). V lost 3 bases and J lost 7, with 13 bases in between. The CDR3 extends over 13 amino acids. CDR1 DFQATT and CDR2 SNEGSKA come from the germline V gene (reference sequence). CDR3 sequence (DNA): TGCAGTGCTAGTAAGGGACTGTCAAATGAGCAGTTCTTC. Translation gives CSASKGLSNEQFF.

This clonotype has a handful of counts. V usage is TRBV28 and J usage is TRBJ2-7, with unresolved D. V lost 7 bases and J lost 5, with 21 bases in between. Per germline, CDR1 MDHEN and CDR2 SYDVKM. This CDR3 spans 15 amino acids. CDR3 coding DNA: TGTGCCAGCACCCAAAACGTTGGATTCCTAAACGAGCAGTACTTC. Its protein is CASTQNVGFLNEQYF.

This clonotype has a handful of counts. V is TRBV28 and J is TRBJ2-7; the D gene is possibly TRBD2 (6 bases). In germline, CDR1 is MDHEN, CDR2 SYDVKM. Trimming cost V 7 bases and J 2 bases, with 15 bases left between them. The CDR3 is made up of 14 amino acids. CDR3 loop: CASISTGLPYEQYF. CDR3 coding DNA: TGTGCCAGCATTTCCACGGGACTCCCCTACGAGCAGTACTTC.

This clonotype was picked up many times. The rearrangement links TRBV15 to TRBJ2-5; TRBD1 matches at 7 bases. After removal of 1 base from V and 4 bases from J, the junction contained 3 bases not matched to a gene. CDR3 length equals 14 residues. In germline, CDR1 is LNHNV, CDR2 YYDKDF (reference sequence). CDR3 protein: CATSRATGRETQYF. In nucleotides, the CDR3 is TGTGCCACCAGCAGAGCGACAGGGAGAGAGACCCAGTACTTC.

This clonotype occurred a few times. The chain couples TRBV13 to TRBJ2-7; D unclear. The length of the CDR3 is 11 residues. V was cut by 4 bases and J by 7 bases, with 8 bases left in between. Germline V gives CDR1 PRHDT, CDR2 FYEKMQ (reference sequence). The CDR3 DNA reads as TGTGCCAGCAGCTCCATCCAGGAGCAGTACTTC. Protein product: CASSSIQEQYF.

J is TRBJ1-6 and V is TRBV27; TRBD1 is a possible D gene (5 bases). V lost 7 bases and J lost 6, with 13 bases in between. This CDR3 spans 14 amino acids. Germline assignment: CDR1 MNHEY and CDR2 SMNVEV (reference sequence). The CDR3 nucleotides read TGTGCCAGCACCCTCGGACAAAGTAATTCACCCCTCCACTTT. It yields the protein CASTLGQSNSPLHF.

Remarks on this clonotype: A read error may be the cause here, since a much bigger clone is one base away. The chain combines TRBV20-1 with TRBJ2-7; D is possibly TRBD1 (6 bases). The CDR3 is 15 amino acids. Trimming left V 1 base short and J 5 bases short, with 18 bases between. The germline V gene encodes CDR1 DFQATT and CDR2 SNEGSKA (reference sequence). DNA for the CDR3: TGCAGTGCTAGAGGCGCGGACAGTAGAGGTCACGAGCAGTACTTC. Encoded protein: CSARGADSRGHEQYF.

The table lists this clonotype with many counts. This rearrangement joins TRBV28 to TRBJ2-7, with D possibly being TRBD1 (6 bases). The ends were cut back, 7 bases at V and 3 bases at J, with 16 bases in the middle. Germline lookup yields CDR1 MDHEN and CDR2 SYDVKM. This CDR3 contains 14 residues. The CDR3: CASKLTGANYEQYF. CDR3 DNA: TGTGCCAGCAAACTGACAGGAGCGAACTACGAGCAGTACTTC. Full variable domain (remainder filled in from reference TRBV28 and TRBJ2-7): DVKVTQSSRYLVKRTGEKVFLECVQDMDHENMFWYRQDPGLGLRLIYFSYDVKMKEKGDIPEGYSVSREKKERFSLILESASTNQTSMYLCASKLTGANYEQYFGPGTRLTVT.

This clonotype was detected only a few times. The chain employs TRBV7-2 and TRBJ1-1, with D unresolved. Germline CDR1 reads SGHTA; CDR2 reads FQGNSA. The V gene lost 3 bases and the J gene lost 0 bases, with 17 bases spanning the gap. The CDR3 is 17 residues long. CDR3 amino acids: CASSFPMPPVVNTEAFF. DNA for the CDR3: TGTGCCAGCAGCTTCCCAATGCCACCAGTAGTGAACACTGAAGCTTTCTTT. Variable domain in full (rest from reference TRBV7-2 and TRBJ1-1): GAGVSQSPSNKVTEKGKDVELRCDPISGHTALYWYRQSLGQGLEFLIYFQGNSAPDKSGLPSDRFSAERTGGSVSTLTIQRTQQEDSAVYLCASSFPMPPVVNTEAFFGQGTRLTVV.

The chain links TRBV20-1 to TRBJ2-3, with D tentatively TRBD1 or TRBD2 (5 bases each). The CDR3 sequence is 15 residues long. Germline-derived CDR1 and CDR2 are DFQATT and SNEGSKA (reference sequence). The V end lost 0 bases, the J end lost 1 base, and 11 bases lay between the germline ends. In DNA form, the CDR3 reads TGCAGTGCTAGAGATCGGGGCCGCGGCACAGATACGCAGTATTTT. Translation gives CSARDRGRGTDTQYF.

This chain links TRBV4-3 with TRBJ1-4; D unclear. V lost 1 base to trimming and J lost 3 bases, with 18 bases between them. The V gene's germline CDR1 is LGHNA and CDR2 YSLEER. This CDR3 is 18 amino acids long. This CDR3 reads CASSQGTVTAGSNEKLFF. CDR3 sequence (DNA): TGCGCCAGCAGCCAAGGAACAGTGACGGCAGGATCTAATGAAAAACTGTTTTTT.

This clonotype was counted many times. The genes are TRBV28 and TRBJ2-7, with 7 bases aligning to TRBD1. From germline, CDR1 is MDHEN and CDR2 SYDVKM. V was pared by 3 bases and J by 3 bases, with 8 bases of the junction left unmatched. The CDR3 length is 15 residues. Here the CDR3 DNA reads TGTGCCAGCAGTTTCGTCGGGACAGCATACTACGAGCAGTACTTC. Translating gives CASSFVGTAYYEQYF.

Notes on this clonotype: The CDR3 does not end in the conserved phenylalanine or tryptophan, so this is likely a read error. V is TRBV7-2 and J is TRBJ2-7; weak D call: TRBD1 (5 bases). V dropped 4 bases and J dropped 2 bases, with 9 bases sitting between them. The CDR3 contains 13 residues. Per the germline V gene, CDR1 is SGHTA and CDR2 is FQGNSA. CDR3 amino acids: CASSYTDTYEQYC. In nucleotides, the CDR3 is TGTGCCAGCAGCTACACGGACACCTACGAGCAGTACTGC.

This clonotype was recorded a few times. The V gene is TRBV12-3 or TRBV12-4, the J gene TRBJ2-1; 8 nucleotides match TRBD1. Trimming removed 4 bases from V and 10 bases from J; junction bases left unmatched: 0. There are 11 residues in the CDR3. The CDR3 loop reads CASSWDREQFF. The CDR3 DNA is TGTGCCAGCAGTTGGGACAGGGAGCAGTTCTTC.

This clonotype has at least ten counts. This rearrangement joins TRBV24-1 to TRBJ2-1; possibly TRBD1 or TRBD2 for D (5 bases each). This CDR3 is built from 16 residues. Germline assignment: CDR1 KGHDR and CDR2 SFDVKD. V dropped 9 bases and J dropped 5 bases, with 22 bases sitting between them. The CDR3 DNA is TGTGCCACCTCCGAGGGGAGCAATCTTTTAGACAATGAGCAGTTCTTC. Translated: CATSEGSNLLDNEQFF.

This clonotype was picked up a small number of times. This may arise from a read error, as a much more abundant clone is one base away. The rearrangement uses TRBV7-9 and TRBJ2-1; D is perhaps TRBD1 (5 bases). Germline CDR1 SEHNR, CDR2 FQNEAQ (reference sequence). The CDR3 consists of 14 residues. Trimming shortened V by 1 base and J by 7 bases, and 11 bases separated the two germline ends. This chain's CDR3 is CASSLGGEWNEQFF. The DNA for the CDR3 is TGTGCCAGCAGCTTAGGGGGCGAATGGAATGAGCAGTTCTTC.

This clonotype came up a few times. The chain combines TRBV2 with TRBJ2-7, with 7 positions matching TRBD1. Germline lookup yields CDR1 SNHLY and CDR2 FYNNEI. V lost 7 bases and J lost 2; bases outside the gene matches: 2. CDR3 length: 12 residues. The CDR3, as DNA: TGTGCCAGCAAAGGGACAGCCTACGAGCAGTACTTC. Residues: CASKGTAYEQYF.

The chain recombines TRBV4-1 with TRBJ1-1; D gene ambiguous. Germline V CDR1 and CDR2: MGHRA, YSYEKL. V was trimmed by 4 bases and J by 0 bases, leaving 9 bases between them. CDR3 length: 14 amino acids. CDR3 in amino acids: CASSPRFLNTEAFF. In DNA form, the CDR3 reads TGCGCCAGCAGCCCTCGGTTCTTGAACACTGAAGCTTTCTTT.

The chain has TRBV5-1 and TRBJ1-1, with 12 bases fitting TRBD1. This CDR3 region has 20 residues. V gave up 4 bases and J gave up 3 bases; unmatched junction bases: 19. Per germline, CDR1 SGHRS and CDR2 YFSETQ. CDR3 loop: CASSPGWDRGPLWTDTEAFF. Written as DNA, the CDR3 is TGCGCCAGCAGCCCTGGATGGGACAGGGGGCCTCTTTGGACGGACACTGAAGCTTTCTTT.

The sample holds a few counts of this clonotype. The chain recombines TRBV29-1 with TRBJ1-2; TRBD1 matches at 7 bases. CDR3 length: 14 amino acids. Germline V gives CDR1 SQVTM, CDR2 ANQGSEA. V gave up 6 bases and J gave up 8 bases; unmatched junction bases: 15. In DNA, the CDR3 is TGCAGCGTCCGCCCGACAGGGTTGATAAGGGGCTACACCTTC. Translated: CSVRPTGLIRGYTF.

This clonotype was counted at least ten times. The CDR3 bases are TGTGCCAGCATAGGGCGGGGACGTCGAGGCGAGCAGTACTTC. Translated, it gives CASIGRGRRGEQYF. This sequence joins TRBV28 and TRBJ2-7, with a tentative D call TRBD2 (6 bases). CDR3 length: 14 residues. V was cut by 7 bases and J by 6 bases, with 19 bases left in between. Germline V gene sequence: CDR1 MDHEN, CDR2 SYDVKM.